Presented here are 24 T cell receptor beta chains from one specimen sequenced in a study of T cells in women clearing cervical HPV infection. Produced via immunoSEQ multiplex PCR; TCRdb's table is partial and in-frame only. The sample spans 40,000 to 55,000 clones; the ten largest clones claim approximately 0.98%. The source material was blood buffy coat. The receptor set was obtained from a woman between 18 and 69 years old with a cervical HPV16 infection that either progressed to CIN3+ or cleared (not recorded which).

As concerns this clone: The sequenced fragment ends 3 residues before the CDR3 boundary, so the rest is inferred from the germline J gene. This chain uses TRBV5-6 with TRBJ1-5; tentatively, D is TRBD1 (6 bases). V gave up 2 bases and J gave up 4 bases, with 13 bases separating them. The CDR3 sequence is 15 residues long. Looked up from germline, CDR1 is SGHDT and CDR2 is YYEEEE. CDR3 bases read: TGTGCCAGCAGCTTCGGGGGGGCATGGAATCAGCCC. This encodes CASSFGGAWNQP. From start to end, the CDR3 is CASSFGGAWNQPQHF. Combining the CDR3 with reference TRBV5-6 and TRBJ1-5 gives the whole variable domain DAGVTQSPTHLIKTRGQQVTLRCSPKSGHDTVSWYQQALGQGPQFIFQYYEEEERQRGNFPDRFSGHQFPNYSSELNVNALLLGDSALYLCASSFGGAWNQPQHFGDGTRLSIL.

Note on this clone: Sequencing ends 3 residues short of the CDR3 end; the germline J gene provides the rest. V and J are TRBV2 and TRBJ2-3; a weak D match, TRBD1 (6 bases). The ends were cut back, 6 bases at V and 2 bases at J, with 18 bases in the middle. Germline V gene data show CDR1 as SNHLY and CDR2 as FYNNEI. This CDR3 has 16 amino acids. The CDR3: CASSVQQGRYTDTQYF. The covered CDR3 bases are TGTGCCAGCAGCGTCCAGCAGGGGCGCTACACAGATACG.

On this clone: Read data end 3 residues before the CDR3 end; the end is taken from the germline J gene. J is TRBJ1-1 and V is TRBV12-3 or TRBV12-4; D may be TRBD1 (6 bases). CDR3 length: 13 amino acids. CDR3 region: CASSFDRQIGAFF. CDR3 DNA, as far as it was read: TGTGCCAGCAGTTTCGACAGGCAAATAGGA.

The CDR3 spells CASSLSGGAAFF. The part of the CDR3 DNA that was read is TGTGCCAGCAGCCTTAGCGGGGGGGCA. The gene calls are TRBV7-2 and TRBJ1-1, with D possibly matching TRBD1 (6 bases). The missing CDR3 end, 3 residues past where the read stops, is filled in from the germline J gene. Looked up from germline, CDR1 is SGHTA and CDR2 is FQGNSA. The CDR3 is 12 amino acids.

Worth noting for this clone: The read stops 3 residues short of the end of the CDR3; the missing end is completed from the germline J gene. J is TRBJ2-7 and V is TRBV2; TRBD1 matches 7 bases. From germline, CDR1 is SNHLY and CDR2 FYNNEI. This CDR3 spans 13 amino acids. The V and J ends lost 8 bases and 4 bases, in that order; junction bases with no gene match: 8. Incomplete CDR3 DNA: TGTGCCAGCGGCGACAGGGTCTCATACGAG. Translating gives CASGDRVSYE. The CDR3, in full, reads CASGDRVSYEQYF.

Worth noting for this clone: The sequenced fragment ends 3 residues before the CDR3 boundary, so the rest is inferred from the germline J gene. The rearrangement uses TRBV27 and TRBJ2-3; 10 bases line up with TRBD2. The germline V gene has CDR1 MNHEY and CDR2 SMNVEV (reference sequence). The J segment lost 2 bases and the V segment lost 6 bases, leaving 11 bases of the junction unmatched. The CDR3 consists of 17 residues. CDR3 amino acids: CASRPLGTSAFTDTQYF. CDR3 bases read: TGTGCCAGCAGACCCCTCGGGACTAGCGCTTTCACAGATACG.

Notes on this clone: The read falls 3 residues short of the CDR3 end, and the missing part is taken from the germline J gene. The rearrangement joins TRBV19 to TRBJ2-2; D is possibly TRBD1 (5 bases). This CDR3 has 13 amino acids. V was pared by 1 base and J by 6 bases, with 6 bases between. CDR1 and CDR2 from the germline V gene are LNHDA and SQIVND (reference sequence). Partial CDR3 DNA: TGTGCCAGTAGTATAGCAGGGCCCGGGGAG. This encodes CASSIAGPGE. The CDR3 reads in full as CASSIAGPGELFF.

About this clone itself: From the germline J gene comes the end of the CDR3, since the read stops 3 residues before it. This chain links TRBV5-1 with TRBJ1-3; 8 nucleotides match TRBD1. The V gene's germline CDR1 is SGHRS and CDR2 YFSETQ. The CDR3 spans 14 residues. Trimming removed 5 bases from V and 4 bases from J; junction bases left unmatched: 5. CDR3 amino acids: CASRQGAEGNTIYF. CDR3 DNA (partial): TGCGCCAGCAGGCAGGGGGCTGAGGGAAACACC.

Points on this clone: Coverage ceases 3 residues before the CDR3 finishes, and the germline J gene fills in the end. The chain links TRBV29-1 to TRBJ2-5; TRBD1 aligns across 7 bases. V shed 6 bases and J 5 bases; nucleotides not matched to a gene: 9. The CDR3 is 13 residues long. CDR1 and CDR2 from the germline V gene are SQVTM and ANQGSEA. CDR3 DNA (partial): TGCAGCGTGAACAGGGGATCTGGGGAGACC. Its protein is CSVNRGSGET. In full, the CDR3 is CSVNRGSGETQYF.

In regard to this clone: The read terminates 3 residues ahead of where the CDR3 ends, so the germline J gene completes it. The gene calls are TRBV10-3 and TRBJ1-2, with TRBD1 as a possible D gene (6 bases). The ends were cut back, 3 bases at V and 7 bases at J, with 18 bases in the middle. The CDR3 loop spans 15 amino acids. Germline lookup yields CDR1 ENHRY and CDR2 SYGVKD. This CDR3 is CAISEGSEHRAGYTF. The sequenced part of the CDR3 DNA is TGTGCCATCAGTGAAGGGTCCGAGCACAGGGCTGGC.

As to this clone: Mismatch with germline at one junction end may stem from a read error. The read is 3 residues too short to cover the CDR3 end, so that end is filled in from the germline J gene. The same CDR3 can be traced to other DNA sequences in this sample. The chain links TRBV18 to TRBJ1-3, with 7 bases lining up with TRBD1. The CDR3 extends over 15 amino acids. Germline CDR1 reads KGHSH; CDR2 reads LQKENI. Here the CDR3 reads CASSWDSRSGNTIYF. Partial CDR3 DNA: TGTGCCAGCTCATGGGACAGCCGCTCTGGAAACACA.

A remark on this clone: The read comes to an end 3 residues before the CDR3 does, leaving the germline J gene to fill in the end. Other DNA sequences of this sample code for an identical CDR3. J is TRBJ1-3 and V is TRBV7-9, with a possible D match to TRBD1 (6 bases). Germline values: CDR1 SEHNR, CDR2 FQNEAQ (reference sequence). The CDR3 spans 14 residues. Trimming took 4 bases from V and 6 from J, leaving 13 bases between them. The DNA read from the CDR3 is TGTGCCAGCAGCTCACAGGGACATCAAAACACC. Translation: CASSSQGHQNT. The CDR3 in full is CASSSQGHQNTIYF.

Note on this clone: The observed sequence ends 3 residues before the CDR3 terminus, with the missing tail filled in from the germline J gene. The V gene is TRBV2, the J gene TRBJ2-3; 12 positions match TRBD2. Germline V gene sequence: CDR1 SNHLY, CDR2 FYNNEI. The V and J ends lost 1 base and 7 bases, in that order; junction bases with no gene match: 9. The CDR3 is 17 amino acids. Here the CDR3 reads CASSEEGLAGGPNTQYF. The sequenced CDR3 bases are TGTGCCAGCAGTGAAGAAGGGCTAGCGGGGGGGCCTAATACG.

Remarks on this clone: The read halts 3 residues ahead of the CDR3 end, with the missing end drawn from the germline J gene. The rearrangement links TRBV20-1 to TRBJ2-5; D is possibly TRBD2 (5 bases). CDR1 and CDR2 from the germline V gene are DFQATT and SNEGSKA (reference sequence). V gave up 0 bases and J gave up 4 bases, with 15 bases separating them. This CDR3 has 15 residues. Incomplete CDR3 DNA: TGCAGTGCTAGAGATCGTCGGGGAAGCGGAGAGACC. Its translation is CSARDRRGSGET. The whole CDR3 sequence is CSARDRRGSGETQYF.

Turning to this clone: The read terminates 3 residues ahead of where the CDR3 ends, so the germline J gene completes it. The J gene is TRBJ2-1, the V gene TRBV7-3, with 9 bases lining up with TRBD2. This CDR3 has 15 amino acids. The V gene's germline CDR1 is SGHTA and CDR2 FQGTGA. J lost 8 bases, V lost 5 bases, and 10 bases had no gene match. The covered CDR3 bases are TGTGCCAGCAGCCTTAGGCTAGCGGGGAGGTATGAG. It specifies CASSLRLAGRYE. From start to end, the CDR3 is CASSLRLAGRYEQFF.

Of note for this clone: The missing CDR3 end, 3 residues past where the read stops, is filled in from the germline J gene. The chain employs TRBV2 and TRBJ2-1; TRBD2 agrees at 8 bases. The CDR3 length is 14 residues. V gave up 6 bases and J gave up 3 bases; unmatched junction bases: 4. The germline gives CDR1 SNHLY, CDR2 FYNNEI. CDR3 DNA (partial): TGTGCCAGCAGCGGGGGGGCGAACTACAATGAG. Its protein is CASSGGANYNE. The full CDR3 sequence reads CASSGGANYNEQFF.

Notes on this clone: The read comes to an end 3 residues before the CDR3 does, leaving the germline J gene to fill in the end. This rearrangement joins TRBV5-6 to TRBJ2-5, with 9 bases lining up with TRBD2. J gave up 5 bases and V 4 bases, and 9 bases lay outside the gene matches. Germline assignment: CDR1 SGHDT and CDR2 YYEEEE. The CDR3 is made up of 15 amino acids. CDR3 amino acids: CASSPLGGLAETQYF. The CDR3 bases that were read are TGTGCCAGCAGCCCCTTGGGGGGACTAGCTGAGACC.

Points on this clone: The sequenced fragment ends 3 residues before the CDR3 boundary, so the rest is inferred from the germline J gene. The V gene is TRBV7-9, the J gene TRBJ2-2; D ambiguous. Trimming stripped 6 bases from V and 7 bases from J, with 9 bases between. The germline V gene has CDR1 SEHNR and CDR2 FQNEAQ (reference sequence). The CDR3 loop spans 12 amino acids. The CDR3 reads CASRPTGGELFF. The CDR3 bases that were read are TGTGCCAGCAGGCCAACGGGCGGGGAG. The full variable domain, with the rest looked up from reference TRBV7-9 and TRBJ2-2, is DTGVSQNPRHKITKRGQNVTFRCDPISEHNRLYWYRQTLGQGPEFLTYFQNEAQLEKSRLLSDRFSAERPKGSFSTLEIQRTEQGDSAMYLCASRPTGGELFFGEGSRLTVL.

Concerning this clone: The CDR3 extends 3 residues past the end of the read, so its final part is completed from the germline J gene. The chain employs TRBV5-1 and TRBJ2-2; D call uncertain. The CDR3 contains 14 residues. Trimming left V 0 bases short and J 4 bases short, with 7 bases between. Germline V gives CDR1 SGHRS, CDR2 YFSETQ. The CDR3 is CASSLEHITGELFF. The DNA read from the CDR3 is TGCGCCAGCAGCTTGGAACACATCACCGGGGAG.

Note on this clone: Read coverage stops 3 residues before the CDR3 terminus; the germline J gene supplies the remainder. The rearrangement uses TRBV6-2 or TRBV6-3 and TRBJ2-1, with D possibly matching TRBD1 (7 bases). Between the trimmed V and J ends, which lost 5 bases and 7 bases, there was a span of 15 bases. Germline V CDR1 and CDR2: MNHEY, SVGEGT. The CDR3 loop spans 14 amino acids. The CDR3 sequence is CASSKTGAGNEQFF. The CDR3 DNA, read in part, is TGTGCCAGCAGTAAAACAGGGGCGGGGAATGAG.

Concerning this clone itself: The CDR3 goes on 3 residues after the read ends, and that part is filled in from the germline J gene. The chain uses TRBV18 and TRBJ2-3; 7 nucleotides match TRBD1. The germline gives CDR1 KGHSH, CDR2 LQKENI. The CDR3 contains 13 residues. Trimming cost V 6 bases and J 6 bases; bases outside gene matches: 6. CDR3 DNA (partial): TGTGCCAGCTCTCGGGACAGCTTGGATACG. It codes for CASSRDSLDT. The full CDR3 reads CASSRDSLDTQYF.

Worth noting for this clone: The CDR3 goes on 3 residues after the read ends, and that part is filled in from the germline J gene. The rearrangement joins TRBV10-2 to TRBJ2-7; 8 bases are a match to TRBD2. Germline CDR1 is WSHSY and CDR2 is SAAADI. Trimming took 3 bases from V and 0 from J; bases not matched to a gene: 7. This CDR3 comprises 16 residues. The chain's CDR3 is CASSERGGGTSYEQYF. The DNA read from the CDR3 is TGCGCCAGCAGTGAAAGGGGCGGGGGGACCTCCTACGAG.

In regard to this clone: Read coverage stops 3 residues before the CDR3 terminus; the germline J gene supplies the remainder. This rearrangement joins TRBV20-1 to TRBJ1-4; D unclear. V shed 4 bases and J shed 4 bases, with 7 bases lying between them. CDR3 size: 12 residues. CDR1 DFQATT and CDR2 SNEGSKA come from the germline V gene (reference sequence). CDR3 sequence reads: CSAKGDNEKLFF. CDR3 bases read: TGCAGTGCTAAGGGCGATAATGAAAAA.

About this clone itself: A junction boundary mismatches the germline segment, possibly from a read error. With the read ending 3 residues before the CDR3 end, the germline J gene is used to fill in that end. The identical CDR3 is also encoded by other nucleotide sequences in the sample. This rearrangement joins TRBV6-2 or TRBV6-3 to TRBJ1-3, with D uncertain. This CDR3 comprises 14 residues. Germline V gene data show CDR1 as MNHEY and CDR2 as SVGEGT. The sequenced CDR3 bases are TGTGCCAGCAGTTATCGGGGTCCGGGAAACACT. Translation: CASSYRGPGNT. In full, the CDR3 reads CASSYRGPGNTIYF.